This T cell receptor (beta chain) was recorded in a study of T cells in Graves' hyperthyroidism and ophthalmopathy. General study findings and limits: Ophthalmopathy, which appeared later, was predicted by the model a median about 6.8 months before onset.

Comment on this clonotype: The antigen remains unidentified.

The CDR3 sequence is 13 residues long. CDR1 is MDHEN, CDR2 SYDVKM, per germline. The V and J ends lost 6 bases and 9 bases, in that order; junction bases with no gene match: 10. Hyperthyroidism was newly diagnosed in patients aged 18 to 65 (duration under 2 months). Clinical symptoms, serum thyroxine and TRAb, thyroid ultrasound and orbital computed tomography together formed the diagnostic basis. PBMCs were obtained from 9.5 to 10 ml fresh peripheral blood. What was amplified from RNA transcripts were TCR beta CDR3 regions. The TCR CDR3 was amplified in a first-round RT-PCR using the HTBI primer set. One entry per CDR3 protein results from TCRdb running MiXCR on the multiplex PCR reads. The data show 300,000 or so distinct CDR3 sequences, with around a fifth seen just once and around half held by the top ten.

This receptor was obtained from a woman aged 45-65 years with Graves' hyperthyroidism. Sequencing used blood. This sequence joins TRBV28 and TRBJ2-7; 8 bases are a match to TRBD2. CDR3 protein: CASSWRLARAQYF. The DNA of the CDR3 is TGTGCCAGCAGCTGGCGACTAGCGAGGGCGCAGTACTTC.